This is a list of T cell receptor beta chains from one sample in a study of regulatory T cells in long-lasting Graves disease. TCRdb reprocessed the multiplex PCR reads with MiXCR, giving one entry per CDR3 protein. The table includes 700,000 or so distinct CDR3 sequences, about 32% detected once. The input for sequencing was peripheral blood mononuclear cells (PBMCs), taken when the disease was refractory, from a patient treated with antithyroid drugs. Receptor source: a female donor with Graves disease. Each CDR3 is given with its conserved first and last residue. The order of the fields is clone size, J gene, CDR3 length, D gene, V gene, CDR3 protein, CDR3 DNA. A D gene is named only where the DNA matches it firmly. Some rows mark clone size as missing; the rest say once, few, many or name a class of expanded clone.

clone_size: many
j_call: TRBJ2-5
cdr3_length: 16
d_call: TRBD2
v_call: TRBV28
cdr3_aa: CASSRGLAGGPETQYF
cdr3_nt: TGTGCCAGCAGCCGCGGACTAGCGGGAGGGCCGGAGACCCAGTACTTC

clone_size: NA
j_call: TRBJ1-2
cdr3_length: 14
d_call: TRBD1
v_call: TRBV20-1
cdr3_aa: CSASRGQGHYGYTF
cdr3_nt: TGCAGTGCGTCTAGAGGACAGGGCCACTATGGCTACACCTTC

clone_size: NA
j_call: TRBJ1-2
cdr3_length: 19
d_call: NA
v_call: TRBV19
cdr3_aa: CASKGPGNYGMGENYGYTF
cdr3_nt: TGTGCCAGCAAAGGACCGGGGAACTATGGGATGGGGGAAAACTATGGCTACACCTTC

clone_size: few
j_call: TRBJ1-3
cdr3_length: 15
d_call: NA
v_call: TRBV2
cdr3_aa: CASSVSDWRGNTIYF
cdr3_nt: TGTGCCAGCAGTGTATCTGACTGGCGCGGAAACACCATATATTTT

clone_size: many
j_call: TRBJ1-2
cdr3_length: 13
d_call: NA
v_call: TRBV12-5
cdr3_aa: CASVSGQSYGYTF
cdr3_nt: TGTGCTAGTGTTTCGGGGCAGTCCTATGGCTACACCTTC

clone_size: NA
j_call: TRBJ1-1
cdr3_length: 15
d_call: NA
v_call: TRBV7-9
cdr3_aa: CASSFVAVLNTEAFF
cdr3_nt: TGTGCCAGCAGCTTTGTCGCGGTGCTTAACACTGAAGCTTTCTTT

clone_size: few
j_call: TRBJ1-4
cdr3_length: 13
d_call: NA
v_call: TRBV7-9
cdr3_aa: CASSPIPNEKLFF
cdr3_nt: TGTGCCAGCAGCCCGATACCTAATGAAAAACTGTTTTTT

clone_size: NA
j_call: TRBJ1-2
cdr3_length: 14
d_call: NA
v_call: TRBV20-1
cdr3_aa: CSAPGDPGGYGYTF
cdr3_nt: TGCAGTGCCCCTGGGGACCCTGGCGGCTATGGCTACACCTTC

clone_size: few
j_call: TRBJ1-2
cdr3_length: 16
d_call: TRBD1
v_call: TRBV4-1
cdr3_aa: CASSQESRGRQRGYTF
cdr3_nt: TGCGCCAGCAGCCAAGAAAGCAGGGGGCGACAGAGGGGCTACACCTTC

clone_size: NA
j_call: TRBJ1-4
cdr3_length: 17
d_call: NA
v_call: TRBV7-9
cdr3_aa: CASSPPLGRAGGEKLFF
cdr3_nt: TGTGCCAGCAGCCCCCCCTTGGGCAGGGCTGGGGGGGAAAAACTGTTTTTT

clone_size: NA
j_call: TRBJ2-7
cdr3_length: 15
d_call: NA
v_call: TRBV6-2/TRBV6-3
cdr3_aa: CASARPARGPYERYF
cdr3_nt: TGTGCCAGCGCCCGCCCCGCACGAGGGCCCTACGAGCGGTACTTC

clone_size: once
j_call: TRBJ1-1
cdr3_length: 17
d_call: NA
v_call: TRBV5-1
cdr3_aa: CASSLDSPGALNTEAFF
cdr3_nt: TGCGCCAGCAGCTTGGACTCACCAGGGGCCCTGAACACTGAAGCTTTCTTT

clone_size: few
j_call: TRBJ1-5
cdr3_length: 12
d_call: TRBD1
v_call: TRBV3-1
cdr3_aa: CASSRTGGPQHF
cdr3_nt: TGTGCCAGCAGCCGTACAGGGGGGCCCCAGCATTTT

clone_size: many
j_call: TRBJ2-7
cdr3_length: 16
d_call: NA
v_call: TRBV11-2
cdr3_aa: CASSTLRRAEIYEQYF
cdr3_nt: TGTGCCAGCAGCACTCTCCGGAGAGCCGAGATCTACGAGCAGTACTTC

clone_size: NA
j_call: TRBJ1-1
cdr3_length: 14
d_call: NA
v_call: TRBV5-1
cdr3_aa: CASSLGGYGTEAFF
cdr3_nt: TGCGCCAGCAGCTTGGGAGGGTATGGTACTGAAGCTTTCTTT

clone_size: NA
j_call: TRBJ1-1
cdr3_length: 13
d_call: TRBD1
v_call: TRBV27
cdr3_aa: CASSFDRTGEAFF
cdr3_nt: TGTGCCAGCAGTTTCGACCGGACAGGTGAAGCTTTCTTT

clone_size: few
j_call: TRBJ1-1
cdr3_length: 14
d_call: NA
v_call: TRBV3-1
cdr3_aa: CASSRQGWQGEAFF
cdr3_nt: TGTGCCAGCAGCCGTCAAGGCTGGCAGGGTGAAGCTTTCTTT